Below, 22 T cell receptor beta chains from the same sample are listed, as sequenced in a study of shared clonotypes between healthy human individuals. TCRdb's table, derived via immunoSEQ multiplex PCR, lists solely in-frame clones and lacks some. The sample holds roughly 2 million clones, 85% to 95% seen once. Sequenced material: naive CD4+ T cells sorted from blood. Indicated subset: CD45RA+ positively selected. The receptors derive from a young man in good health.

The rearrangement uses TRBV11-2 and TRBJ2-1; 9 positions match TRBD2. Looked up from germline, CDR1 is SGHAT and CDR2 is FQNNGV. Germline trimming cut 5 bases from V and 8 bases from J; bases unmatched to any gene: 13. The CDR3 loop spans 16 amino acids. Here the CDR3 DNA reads TGTGCCAGCAGCCTTAATCGCCTAGCGGGACCGCATGAGCAGTTCTTC. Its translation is CASSLNRLAGPHEQFF. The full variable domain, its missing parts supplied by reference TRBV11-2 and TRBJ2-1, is EAGVAQSPRYKIIEKRQSVAFWCNPISGHATLYWYQQILGQGPKLLIQFQNNGVVDDSQLPKDRFSAERLKGVDSTLKIQPAKLEDSAVYLCASSLNRLAGPHEQFFGPGTRLTVL.

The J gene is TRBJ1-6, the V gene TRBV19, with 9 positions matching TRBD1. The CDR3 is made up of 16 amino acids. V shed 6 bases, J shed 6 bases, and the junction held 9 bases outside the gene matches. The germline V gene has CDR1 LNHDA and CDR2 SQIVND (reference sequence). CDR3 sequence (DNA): TGTGCCAGTAGCCGAGAGGCGGACAGGGGTAATTCACCCCTCCACTTT. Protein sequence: CASSREADRGNSPLHF.

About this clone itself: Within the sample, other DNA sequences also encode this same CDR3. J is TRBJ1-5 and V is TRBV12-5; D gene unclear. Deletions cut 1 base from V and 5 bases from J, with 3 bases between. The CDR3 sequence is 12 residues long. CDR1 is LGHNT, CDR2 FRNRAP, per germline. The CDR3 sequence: CASGLEDQPQHF. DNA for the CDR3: TGTGCTAGTGGTTTGGAAGATCAGCCCCAGCATTTT.

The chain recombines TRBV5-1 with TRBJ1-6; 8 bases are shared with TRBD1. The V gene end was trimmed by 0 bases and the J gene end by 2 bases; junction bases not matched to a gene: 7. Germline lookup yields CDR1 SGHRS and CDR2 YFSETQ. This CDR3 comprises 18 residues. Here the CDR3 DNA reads TGCGCCAGCAGCTTGGAGTCCCCGACAGGGGCCTATAATTCACCCCTCCACTTT. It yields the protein CASSLESPTGAYNSPLHF.

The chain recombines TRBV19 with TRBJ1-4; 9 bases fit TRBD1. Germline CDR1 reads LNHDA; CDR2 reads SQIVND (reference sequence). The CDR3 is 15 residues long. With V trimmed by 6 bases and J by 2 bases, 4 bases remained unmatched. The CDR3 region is CASRLDRGTNEKLFF. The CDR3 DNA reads TGTGCCAGTAGACTGGACAGGGGTACTAATGAAAAACTGTTTTTT.

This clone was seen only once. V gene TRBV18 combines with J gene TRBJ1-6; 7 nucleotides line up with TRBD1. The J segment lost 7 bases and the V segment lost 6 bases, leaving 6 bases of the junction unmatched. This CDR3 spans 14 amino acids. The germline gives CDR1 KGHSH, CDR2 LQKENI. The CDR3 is CASSTTGTNSPLHF. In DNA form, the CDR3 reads TGTGCCAGCTCCACGACAGGGACCAATTCACCCCTCCACTTT. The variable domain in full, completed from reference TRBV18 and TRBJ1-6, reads NAGVMQNPRHLVRRRGQEARLRCSPMKGHSHVYWYRQLPEEGLKFMVYLQKENIIDESGMPKERFSAEFPKEGPSILRIQQVVRGDSAAYFCASSTTGTNSPLHFGNGTRLTVT.

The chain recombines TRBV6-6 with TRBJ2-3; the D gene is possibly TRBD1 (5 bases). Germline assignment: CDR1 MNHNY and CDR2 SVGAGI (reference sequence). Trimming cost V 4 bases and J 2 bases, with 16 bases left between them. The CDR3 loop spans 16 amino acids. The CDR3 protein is CASSSPDTTSTDTQYF. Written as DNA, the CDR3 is TGTGCCAGCAGTTCCCCGGACACAACCTCCACAGATACGCAGTATTTT.

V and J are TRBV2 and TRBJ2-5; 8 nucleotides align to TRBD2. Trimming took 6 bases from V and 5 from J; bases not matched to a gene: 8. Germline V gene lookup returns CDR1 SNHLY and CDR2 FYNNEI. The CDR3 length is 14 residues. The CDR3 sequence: CASRSGLEVETQYF. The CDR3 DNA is TGTGCCAGCAGATCGGGACTAGAGGTTGAGACCCAGTACTTC.

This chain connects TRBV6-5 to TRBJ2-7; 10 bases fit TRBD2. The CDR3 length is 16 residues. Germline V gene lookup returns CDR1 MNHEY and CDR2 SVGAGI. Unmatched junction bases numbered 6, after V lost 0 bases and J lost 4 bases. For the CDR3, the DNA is TGTGCCAGCAGTTACTCGTCTAGCGGGGGCTATTACGAGCAGTACTTC. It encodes CASSYSSSGGYYEQYF.

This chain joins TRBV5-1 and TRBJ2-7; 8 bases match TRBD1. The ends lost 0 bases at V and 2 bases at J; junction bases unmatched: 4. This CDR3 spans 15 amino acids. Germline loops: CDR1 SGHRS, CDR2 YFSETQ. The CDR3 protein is CASSLDTGGAYEQYF. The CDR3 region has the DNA TGCGCCAGCAGCTTGGATACAGGGGGTGCCTACGAGCAGTACTTC.

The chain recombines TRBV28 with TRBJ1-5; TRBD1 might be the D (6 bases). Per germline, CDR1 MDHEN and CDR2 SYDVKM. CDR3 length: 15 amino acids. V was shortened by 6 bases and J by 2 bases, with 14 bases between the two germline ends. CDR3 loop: CASSTSGEGNQPQHF. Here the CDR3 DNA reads TGTGCCAGCAGCACCTCAGGGGAGGGCAATCAGCCCCAGCATTTT.

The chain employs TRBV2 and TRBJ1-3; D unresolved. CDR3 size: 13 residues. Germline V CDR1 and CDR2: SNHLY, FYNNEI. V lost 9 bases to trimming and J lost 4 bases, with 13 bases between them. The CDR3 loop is CASRGNGGNTIYF. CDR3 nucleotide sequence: TGTGCCAGTAGAGGGAATGGGGGAAACACCATATATTTT.

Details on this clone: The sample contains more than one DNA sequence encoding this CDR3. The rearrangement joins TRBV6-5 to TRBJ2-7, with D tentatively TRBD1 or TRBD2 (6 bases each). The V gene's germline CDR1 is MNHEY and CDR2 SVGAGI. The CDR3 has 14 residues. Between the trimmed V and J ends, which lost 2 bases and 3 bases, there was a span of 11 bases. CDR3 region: CASSYGGTLYEQYF. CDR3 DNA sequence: TGTGCCAGCAGTTACGGCGGGACACTCTACGAGCAGTACTTC.

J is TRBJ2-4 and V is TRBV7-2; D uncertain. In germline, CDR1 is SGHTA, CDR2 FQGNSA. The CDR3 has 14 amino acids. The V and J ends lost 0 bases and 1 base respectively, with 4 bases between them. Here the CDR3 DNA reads TGTGCCAGCAGCTTAGCGGGGGCCAAAAACATTCAGTACTTC. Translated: CASSLAGAKNIQYF.

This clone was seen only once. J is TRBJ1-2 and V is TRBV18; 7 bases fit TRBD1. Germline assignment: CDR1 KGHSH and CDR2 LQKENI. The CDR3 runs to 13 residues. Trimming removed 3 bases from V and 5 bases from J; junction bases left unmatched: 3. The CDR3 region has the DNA TGTGCCAGCTCACCCTCGGGACAGTATGGCTACACCTTC. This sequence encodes CASSPSGQYGYTF.

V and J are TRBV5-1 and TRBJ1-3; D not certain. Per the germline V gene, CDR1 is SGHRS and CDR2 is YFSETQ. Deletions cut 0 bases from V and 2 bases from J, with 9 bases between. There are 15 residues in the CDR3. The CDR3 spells CASSLDVLTGNTIYF. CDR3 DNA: TGCGCCAGCAGCTTGGACGTCTTAACTGGAAACACCATATATTTT.

CDR3: CASSFSGRGEDTQYF. The CDR3, as DNA: TGTGCCAGCAGCTTCAGCGGGAGGGGGGAAGATACGCAGTATTTT. This chain connects TRBV5-4 to TRBJ2-3; 10 nucleotides line up with TRBD2. V dropped 2 bases and J dropped 5; count of bases not matched to a gene: 5. CDR1 and CDR2 from the germline V gene are SGHNT and YYREEE (reference sequence). This CDR3 has 15 residues. The full variable domain, rest sourced from reference TRBV5-4 and TRBJ2-3, is ETGVTQSPTHLIKTRGQQVTLRCSSQSGHNTVSWYQQALGQGPQFIFQYYREEENGRGNFPPRFSGLQFPNYSSELNVNALELDDSALYLCASSFSGRGEDTQYFGPGTRLTVL.

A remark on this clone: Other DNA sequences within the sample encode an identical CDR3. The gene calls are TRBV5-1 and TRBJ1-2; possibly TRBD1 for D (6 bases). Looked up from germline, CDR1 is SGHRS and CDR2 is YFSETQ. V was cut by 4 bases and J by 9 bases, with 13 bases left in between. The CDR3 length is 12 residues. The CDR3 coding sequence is TGCGCCAGCAGCCTGGGGCAGGGGAGCTACACCTTC. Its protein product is CASSLGQGSYTF.

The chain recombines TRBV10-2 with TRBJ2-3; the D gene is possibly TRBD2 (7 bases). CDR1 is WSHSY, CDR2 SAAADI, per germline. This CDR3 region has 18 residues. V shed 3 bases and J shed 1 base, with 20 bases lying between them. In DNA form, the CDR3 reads TGCGCCAGCAGTGATCCCCGTGGGGGGGCCTTTGGCACAGATACGCAGTATTTT. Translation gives CASSDPRGGAFGTDTQYF.

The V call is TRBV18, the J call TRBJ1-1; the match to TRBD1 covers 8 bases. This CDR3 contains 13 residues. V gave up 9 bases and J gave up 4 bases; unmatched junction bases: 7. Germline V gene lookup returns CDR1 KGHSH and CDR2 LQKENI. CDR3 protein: CASRGQGGTEAFF. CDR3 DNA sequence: TGTGCCAGTCGAGGACAGGGAGGCACTGAAGCTTTCTTT.

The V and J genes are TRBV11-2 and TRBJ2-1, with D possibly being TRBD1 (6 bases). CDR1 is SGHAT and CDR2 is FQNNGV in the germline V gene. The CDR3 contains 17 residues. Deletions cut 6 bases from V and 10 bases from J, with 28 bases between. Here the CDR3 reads CASSSIPGVWGTAEQFF. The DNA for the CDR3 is TGTGCCAGCAGTTCGATACCAGGGGTTTGGGGCACAGCGGAGCAGTTCTTC.

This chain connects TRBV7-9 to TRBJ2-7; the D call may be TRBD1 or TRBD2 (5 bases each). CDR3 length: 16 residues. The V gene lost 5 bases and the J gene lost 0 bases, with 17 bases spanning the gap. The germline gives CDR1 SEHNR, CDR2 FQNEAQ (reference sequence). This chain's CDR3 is CASSLGPTPGSYEQYF. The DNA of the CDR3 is TGTGCCAGCAGCCTGGGACCGACCCCGGGCTCCTACGAGCAGTACTTC.